One sample yielded the 4 T cell receptor beta chains listed below, sequenced in a study of identical twins. In TCRdb, the 5' RACE reads were re-called with MiXCR into one record per CDR3 protein. The data show around 1.7 million distinct CDR3 sequences, with about 32% seen just once and about 0.3% held by the top ten. The specimen was cord blood. These receptors were taken from a newborn girl in good health.

The CDR3 region is CASSWSLGDTEAFF. The CDR3 DNA is TGCGCCAGCAGTTGGAGTCTCGGGGACACTGAAGCTTTCTTT. This chain links TRBV10-2 with TRBJ1-1; D remains unclear. The CDR3 length is 14 residues. V lost 5 bases and J lost 3, with 13 bases in between. The germline gives CDR1 WSHSY, CDR2 SAAADI.

This chain uses TRBV28 with TRBJ2-7; D is perhaps TRBD2 (6 bases). Between the trimmed V and J ends, which lost 6 bases and 3 bases, there was a span of 18 bases. This CDR3 region has 15 residues. CDR1 and CDR2 from the germline V gene are MDHEN and SYDVKM. In DNA, the CDR3 is TGTGCCAGCAGCCTGACTAGTTCCTCCTACTACGAGCAGTACTTC. Translating it yields CASSLTSSSYYEQYF.

This chain links TRBV19 with TRBJ2-4; TRBD2 might be the D (5 bases). This CDR3 region has 16 residues. The germline gives CDR1 LNHDA, CDR2 SQIVND (reference sequence). Trimming left V 4 bases short and J 1 base short, with 14 bases between. DNA for the CDR3: TGTGCCAGTAGTACGGGGAGATGGGCGGCCAAAAACATTCAGTACTTC. Amino acids: CASSTGRWAAKNIQYF.

This clonotype has a handful of counts. The J gene is TRBJ2-1, the V gene TRBV5-1, with TRBD2 identical over 9 bases. V lost 3 bases and J lost 3; bases outside the gene matches: 7. CDR3 length: 16 amino acids. CDR1 SGHRS and CDR2 YFSETQ come from the germline V gene. The CDR3 sequence: CASSSAGTSFYNEQFF. CDR3 DNA sequence: TGCGCCAGCAGCTCCGCCGGGACTAGCTTCTACAATGAGCAGTTCTTC.